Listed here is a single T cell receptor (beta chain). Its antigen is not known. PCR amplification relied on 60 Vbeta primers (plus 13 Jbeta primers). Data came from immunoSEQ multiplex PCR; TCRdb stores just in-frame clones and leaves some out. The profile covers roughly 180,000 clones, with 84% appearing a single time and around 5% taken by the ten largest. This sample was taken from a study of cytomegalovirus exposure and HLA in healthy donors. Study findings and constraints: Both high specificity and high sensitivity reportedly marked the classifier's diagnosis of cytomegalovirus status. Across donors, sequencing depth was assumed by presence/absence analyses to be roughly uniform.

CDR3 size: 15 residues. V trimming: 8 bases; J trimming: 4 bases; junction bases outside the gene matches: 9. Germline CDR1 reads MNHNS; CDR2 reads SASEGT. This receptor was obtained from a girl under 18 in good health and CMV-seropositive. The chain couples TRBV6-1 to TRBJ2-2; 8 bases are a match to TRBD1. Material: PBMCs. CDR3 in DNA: TGTGCCAGCCTCTGGACAGGGAAAATCACCGGGGAGCTGTTTTTT. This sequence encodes CASLWTGKITGELFF.